These T cell receptor beta chains were read from a single sample in a study of beta chain features in type 1 diabetes. Sequenced by immunoSEQ multiplex PCR; TCRdb stores in-frame clones only, minus some. Among 25,000 or so clones listed, over 60% were seen once. The specimen sequenced was Tregs from blood. Receptor source: a woman in her thirties or forties in good health. The CDR3 runs from the conserved cysteine through the conserved F or W. The D gene is left open where the match is weak. Only some rows state a clone size, as once, few, many or a class for expanded clones.

len: 15; abundance: .; v_gene: TRBV12-5; d_gene: .; j_gene: TRBJ1-4; CDR3aa: CASGLEGGGFEKLFF; CDR3nt: TGTGCTAGTGGTTTGGAGGGGGGGGGCTTTGAAAAACTGTTTTTT
len: 15; abundance: few; v_gene: TRBV7-9; d_gene: TRBD2; j_gene: TRBJ2-1; CDR3aa: CASSLGLAGNNEQFF; CDR3nt: TGTGCCAGCAGCTTAGGTCTAGCGGGGAACAATGAGCAGTTCTTC
len: 14; abundance: .; v_gene: TRBV19; d_gene: TRBD2; j_gene: TRBJ2-5; CDR3aa: CASSTYGGEETQYF; CDR3nt: TGTGCCAGTAGTACCTACGGGGGGGAGGAGACCCAGTACTTC
len: 14; abundance: .; v_gene: TRBV23-1; d_gene: TRBD1; j_gene: TRBJ2-7; CDR3aa: CASSQRGPTYEQYF; CDR3nt: TGCGCCAGCAGTCAGAGGGGGCCAACCTACGAGCAGTACTTC
len: 14; abundance: once; v_gene: TRBV29-1; d_gene: .; j_gene: TRBJ1-1; CDR3aa: CSALGSGLNTEAFF; CDR3nt: TGCAGCGCCTTAGGGTCAGGGCTGAACACTGAAGCTTTCTTT
len: 18; abundance: .; v_gene: TRBV27; d_gene: TRBD2; j_gene: TRBJ2-7; CDR3aa: CASRRWTSPSSGNYEQYF; CDR3nt: TGTGCCAGCCGTAGGTGGACTAGCCCCTCTTCAGGGAACTACGAGCAGTACTTC
len: 12; abundance: .; v_gene: TRBV19; d_gene: .; j_gene: TRBJ1-6; CDR3aa: CASSTQFSPLHF; CDR3nt: TGTGCCAGTAGTACACAATTTTCACCCCTCCACTTT
len: 13; abundance: .; v_gene: TRBV9; d_gene: TRBD1; j_gene: TRBJ2-7; CDR3aa: CASSARTGGEQYF; CDR3nt: TGTGCCAGCAGCGCCCGGACAGGGGGCGAACAGTACTTC
len: 12; abundance: .; v_gene: TRBV28; d_gene: .; j_gene: TRBJ1-2; CDR3aa: CASREYRDGYTF; CDR3nt: TGTGCCAGCAGGGAGTACAGGGATGGCTACACCTTC
len: 14; abundance: .; v_gene: TRBV7-2; d_gene: .; j_gene: TRBJ1-5; CDR3aa: CASEATATYQPQHF; CDR3nt: TGTGCCAGCGAGGCCACCGCCACCTATCAGCCCCAGCATTTT
len: 16; abundance: .; v_gene: TRBV7-9; d_gene: TRBD2; j_gene: TRBJ2-1; CDR3aa: CASSFGRPTSADEQFF; CDR3nt: TGTGCCAGCAGCTTCGGAAGGCCGACTAGCGCAGATGAGCAGTTCTTC
len: 14; abundance: .; v_gene: TRBV11-2; d_gene: TRBD2; j_gene: TRBJ2-7; CDR3aa: CASSLGLHSYEQYF; CDR3nt: TGTGCCAGCAGCCTGGGACTACACTCCTACGAGCAGTACTTC
len: 14; abundance: .; v_gene: TRBV5-1; d_gene: TRBD1; j_gene: TRBJ1-1; CDR3aa: CASSLGQGRTEAFF; CDR3nt: TGCGCCAGCAGCCTCGGACAGGGACGGACTGAAGCTTTCTTT
len: 14; abundance: .; v_gene: TRBV18; d_gene: .; j_gene: TRBJ2-7; CDR3aa: CASSPGQGSYEQYF; CDR3nt: TGTGCCAGCTCACCGGGGCAGGGGTCCTACGAGCAGTACTTC
len: 14; abundance: .; v_gene: TRBV2; d_gene: .; j_gene: TRBJ2-3; CDR3aa: CASSEYLQGAAQYF; CDR3nt: TGTGCCAGCAGTGAGTACCTACAGGGAGCGGCGCAGTATTTT
len: 15; abundance: once; v_gene: TRBV5-6; d_gene: .; j_gene: TRBJ1-6; CDR3aa: CASSFRGGLGSPLHF; CDR3nt: TGTGCCAGCAGCTTCAGGGGTGGGTTGGGCTCACCCCTCCACTTT
len: 14; abundance: .; v_gene: TRBV5-1; d_gene: .; j_gene: TRBJ2-7; CDR3aa: CASSLVASSYEQYF; CDR3nt: TGCGCCAGCAGCTTGGTTGCGAGCTCCTACGAGCAGTACTTC
len: 15; abundance: .; v_gene: TRBV6-6; d_gene: TRBD2; j_gene: TRBJ2-3; CDR3aa: CASRRTSGGTDTQYF; CDR3nt: TGTGCCAGCAGACGGACTAGCGGGGGCACAGATACGCAGTATTTT
len: 14; abundance: once; v_gene: TRBV10-3; d_gene: .; j_gene: TRBJ1-3; CDR3aa: CATLDGDYGNTIYF; CDR3nt: TGTGCCACCCTGGATGGGGACTATGGAAACACCATATATTTT
len: 15; abundance: once; v_gene: TRBV29-1; d_gene: TRBD2; j_gene: TRBJ2-3; CDR3aa: CSVAIPGLALDTQYF; CDR3nt: TGCAGCGTGGCCATACCGGGACTAGCGTTGGATACGCAGTATTTT
len: 15; abundance: .; v_gene: TRBV7-9; d_gene: TRBD2; j_gene: TRBJ2-3; CDR3aa: CASSPSGGVTDTQYF; CDR3nt: TGTGCCAGCAGCCCTAGCGGGGGAGTAACAGATACGCAGTATTTT
len: 13; abundance: .; v_gene: TRBV7-2; d_gene: .; j_gene: TRBJ2-5; CDR3aa: CASSLEPEETQYF; CDR3nt: TGTGCCAGCAGCTTAGAGCCGGAAGAGACCCAGTACTTC
len: 15; abundance: .; v_gene: TRBV7-9; d_gene: TRBD1; j_gene: TRBJ2-3; CDR3aa: CASSLAGQGSDTQYF; CDR3nt: TGTGCCAGCAGCTTGGCCGGACAGGGGTCAGATACGCAGTATTTT
len: 14; abundance: .; v_gene: TRBV6-1; d_gene: .; j_gene: TRBJ1-2; CDR3aa: CASSSRQTNYGYTF; CDR3nt: TGTGCCAGCAGTTCCCGACAGACTAACTATGGCTACACCTTC
len: 15; abundance: few; v_gene: TRBV18; d_gene: .; j_gene: TRBJ2-5; CDR3aa: CASSPRLDIGETQYF; CDR3nt: TGTGCCAGCTCACCTCGACTAGATATTGGGGAGACCCAGTACTTC
len: 14; abundance: few; v_gene: TRBV2; d_gene: TRBD1; j_gene: TRBJ1-5; CDR3aa: CASSEGTGNQPQHF; CDR3nt: TGTGCCAGCAGTGAAGGGACAGGAAATCAGCCCCAGCATTTT
len: 18; abundance: .; v_gene: TRBV7-6; d_gene: TRBD2; j_gene: TRBJ2-3; CDR3aa: CASSRGLLAGGSTDTQYF; CDR3nt: TGTGCCAGCAGCCGCGGTCTGCTAGCGGGGGGCAGCACAGATACGCAGTATTTT
len: 18; abundance: few; v_gene: TRBV7-9; d_gene: TRBD1; j_gene: TRBJ1-3; CDR3aa: CASSLALHRGKSGNTIYF; CDR3nt: TGTGCCAGCAGCTTAGCGCTTCACAGGGGGAAATCTGGAAACACCATATATTTT
len: 17; abundance: few; v_gene: TRBV7-6; d_gene: TRBD2; j_gene: TRBJ2-5; CDR3aa: CASGGFTSGEVQETQYF; CDR3nt: TGTGCCAGCGGGGGCTTTACTAGCGGGGAAGTTCAAGAGACCCAGTACTTC
len: 19; abundance: .; v_gene: TRBV6-1; d_gene: .; j_gene: TRBJ1-3; CDR3aa: CASSDASAGGSGSGNTIYF; CDR3nt: TGTGCCAGCAGTGACGCCTCTGCCGGCGGTTCCGGGTCTGGAAACACCATATATTTT
len: 16; abundance: .; v_gene: TRBV9; d_gene: .; j_gene: TRBJ2-1; CDR3aa: CASSVGGLFSYNEQFF; CDR3nt: TGTGCCAGCAGCGTGGGGGGGCTTTTCTCCTACAATGAGCAGTTCTTC
len: 10; abundance: .; v_gene: TRBV2; d_gene: .; j_gene: TRBJ1-2; CDR3aa: CASSELIASF; CDR3nt: TGTGCCAGCAGTGAATTAATAGCATCCTTC
len: 13; abundance: .; v_gene: TRBV9; d_gene: .; j_gene: TRBJ1-3; CDR3aa: CASSRQLGNTIYF; CDR3nt: TGTGCCAGCAGCAGACAGCTTGGAAACACCATATATTTT
len: 15; abundance: .; v_gene: TRBV25-1; d_gene: .; j_gene: TRBJ1-6; CDR3aa: CASSGLAGNRAPLHF; CDR3nt: TGTGCCAGCAGTGGGTTGGCAGGGAATAGGGCACCCCTCCACTTT
len: 17; abundance: .; v_gene: TRBV5-6; d_gene: TRBD1; j_gene: TRBJ2-3; CDR3aa: CASSLVQGAFHTDTQYF; CDR3nt: TGTGCCAGCAGCTTGGTACAGGGGGCGTTCCACACAGATACGCAGTATTTT
len: 13; abundance: .; v_gene: TRBV5-8; d_gene: .; j_gene: TRBJ2-3; CDR3aa: CASSLASTDTQYF; CDR3nt: TGTGCCAGCAGCTTGGCGAGCACAGATACGCAGTATTTT
len: 13; abundance: .; v_gene: TRBV4-1; d_gene: .; j_gene: TRBJ2-1; CDR3aa: CASSQDIRGEQFF; CDR3nt: TGCGCCAGCAGCCAAGATATTCGGGGTGAGCAGTTCTTC
len: 12; abundance: .; v_gene: TRBV2; d_gene: TRBD2; j_gene: TRBJ2-7; CDR3aa: CASRLGGDEQYF; CDR3nt: TGTGCCAGCAGGCTCGGGGGGGACGAGCAGTACTTC
len: 13; abundance: .; v_gene: TRBV27; d_gene: .; j_gene: TRBJ2-2; CDR3aa: CASSLANTGELFF; CDR3nt: TGTGCCAGCAGTCTCGCGAACACCGGGGAGCTGTTTTTT
len: 17; abundance: .; v_gene: TRBV5-4; d_gene: TRBD2; j_gene: TRBJ2-1; CDR3aa: CASSPRLAGISYNEQFF; CDR3nt: TGTGCCAGCAGCCCACGACTAGCGGGGATTTCCTACAATGAGCAGTTCTTC
len: 14; abundance: .; v_gene: TRBV7-8; d_gene: TRBD1; j_gene: TRBJ2-1; CDR3aa: CASSLAGQVNEQFF; CDR3nt: TGTGCCAGCAGCTTAGCGGGACAGGTCAATGAGCAGTTCTTC
len: 14; abundance: .; v_gene: TRBV27; d_gene: .; j_gene: TRBJ2-3; CDR3aa: CASSFQRGTDTQYF; CDR3nt: TGTGCCAGCAGTTTTCAGCGGGGCACAGATACGCAGTATTTT
len: 14; abundance: once; v_gene: TRBV19; d_gene: .; j_gene: TRBJ1-2; CDR3aa: CASSIREANYGYTF; CDR3nt: TGTGCCAGTAGTATTCGAGAAGCAAACTATGGCTACACCTTC
len: 17; abundance: .; v_gene: TRBV7-9; d_gene: TRBD1; j_gene: TRBJ1-6; CDR3aa: CASSFLSGQHYNSPLHF; CDR3nt: TGTGCCAGCAGCTTTTTATCGGGACAGCACTATAATTCACCCCTCCACTTT
len: 14; abundance: .; v_gene: TRBV5-4; d_gene: TRBD1; j_gene: TRBJ1-2; CDR3aa: CASSQDAGTAGYTF; CDR3nt: TGCGCCAGCAGCCAAGATGCGGGGACAGCTGGCTACACCTTC
len: 17; abundance: .; v_gene: TRBV12-5; d_gene: TRBD1; j_gene: TRBJ1-1; CDR3aa: CASGLETADRGNTEAFF; CDR3nt: TGTGCTAGTGGTTTGGAAACGGCCGACAGGGGGAACACTGAAGCTTTCTTT
len: 15; abundance: .; v_gene: TRBV18; d_gene: .; j_gene: TRBJ2-1; CDR3aa: CASSARQTSYNEQFF; CDR3nt: TGTGCCAGCTCTGCAAGACAAACAAGTTACAATGAGCAGTTCTTC
len: 16; abundance: .; v_gene: TRBV10-3; d_gene: TRBD1; j_gene: TRBJ2-1; CDR3aa: CAITGADRVRVNEQFF; CDR3nt: TGTGCCATCACCGGGGCTGACAGGGTACGAGTCAATGAGCAGTTCTTC
len: 15; abundance: .; v_gene: TRBV27; d_gene: TRBD2; j_gene: TRBJ2-1; CDR3aa: CASITQLAGGGEQFF; CDR3nt: TGTGCCAGCATAACCCAACTAGCGGGGGGAGGTGAGCAGTTCTTC
len: 14; abundance: .; v_gene: TRBV4-1; d_gene: .; j_gene: TRBJ2-5; CDR3aa: CASSQSRGWETQYF; CDR3nt: TGCGCCAGCAGCCAATCTAGGGGCTGGGAGACCCAGTACTTC
len: 14; abundance: .; v_gene: TRBV6-1; d_gene: TRBD1; j_gene: TRBJ2-7; CDR3aa: CASSGQGRGYEQYF; CDR3nt: TGTGCCAGCAGTGGACAGGGAAGGGGATACGAGCAGTACTTC
len: 19; abundance: .; v_gene: TRBV27; d_gene: TRBD2; j_gene: TRBJ2-5; CDR3aa: CASSPPPGLAGGGYETQYF; CDR3nt: TGTGCCAGCAGTCCCCCCCCGGGACTAGCGGGGGGGGGTTACGAGACCCAGTACTTC
len: 10; abundance: .; v_gene: TRBV29-1; d_gene: .; j_gene: TRBJ1-2; CDR3aa: CSVRSYGYTF; CDR3nt: TGCAGCGTTCGCAGCTATGGCTACACCTTC